The rows below give T cell receptor beta chains drawn from one sample of a study of memory CD4+ T cells and cytomegalovirus serostatus. Method: immunoSEQ multiplex PCR; TCRdb's copy keeps in-frame clones and lacks some. The top ten hold nearly 0.9% of the sample, which has about 64,000 clones, 70% to 80% seen once. Sequences were obtained from memory CD4+ T cells from blood. These receptor sequences come from an adult in good health and CMV-seronegative. Both conserved end residues are part of each CDR3. Each record gives: D gene, clone size, V gene, J gene, CDR3 protein, CDR3 DNA. D genes are given only for firm matches. Clone size is given for some rows only: seen once, a few or many times, or a class if the clone is expanded.

-	few	TRBV18	TRBJ1-1	CASSPRQDTEAFF	TGTGCCAGCTCACCACGCCAAGACACTGAAGCTTTCTTT
-	-	TRBV2	TRBJ2-6	CASSDVSSGANVLTF	TGTGCCAGCAGTGATGTGAGCTCTGGGGCCAACGTCCTGACTTTC
-	-	TRBV30	TRBJ1-6	CAWSVSENSPLHF	TGTGCCTGGAGTGTATCGGAAAATTCACCCCTCCACTTT
-	few	TRBV30	TRBJ1-5	CAWSATVNQPQHF	TGTGCCTGGAGTGCCACAGTTAATCAGCCCCAGCATTTT
-	-	TRBV18	TRBJ2-1	CASSPPGTRRSNEQFF	TGTGCCAGCTCACCTCCCGGGACTCGACGTAGCAATGAGCAGTTCTTC
-	-	TRBV7-9	TRBJ1-4	CASSSRFGEANEKLFF	TGTGCCAGCAGCTCAAGGTTCGGGGAAGCTAATGAAAAACTGTTTTTT
-	-	TRBV15	TRBJ2-3	CATSRDRASTDTQYF	TGTGCCACCAGCAGAGATAGGGCTAGCACAGATACGCAGTATTTT
-	-	TRBV25-1	TRBJ1-3	CASSELGPGNTIYF	TGTGCCAGCAGTGAATTGGGGCCCGGAAACACCATATATTTT
-	-	TRBV28	TRBJ1-4	CASTSYRAGSEKLFF	TGTGCCAGCACCTCCTACAGGGCGGGGAGTGAAAAACTGTTTTTT
-	few	TRBV11-3	TRBJ1-3	CASSLGGPDGTIYF	TGTGCCAGCAGCTTAGGGGGACCGGATGGCACCATATATTTT
-	-	TRBV7-9	TRBJ2-1	CASSLGSFPGVHEQFF	TGTGCCAGCAGCTTGGGGTCATTCCCGGGGGTTCATGAGCAGTTCTTC